This entry features one T cell receptor beta chain sequence. These data are taken from a study of blood T cell repertoires in COVID-19. Study in general: The study drew acute and convalescent COVID-19 samples from the United States, Italy and Spain.

The trim removed 5 bases at V and 1 base at J, leaving 15 bases unmatched. Germline V gives CDR1 SNHLY, CDR2 FYNNEI. The CDR3 is 19 amino acids. TCRdb's copy holds only in-frame clones and misses some; the assay was immunoSEQ multiplex PCR. The sample carries 150,000 to 200,000 clones, 89% recorded once. The TCR originated in a man aged 35 to 55 with acute or convalescent COVID-19. Sequenced: peripheral blood. The chain couples TRBV2 to TRBJ2-1, with TRBD1 matching over 9 bases. The CDR3 here is CASSTRGDRDLGSYNEQFF. CDR3 bases: TGTGCCAGCAGTACTCGGGGGGACAGGGATTTAGGGTCCTACAATGAGCAGTTCTTC.